The 5 T cell receptor beta chains below come from one sample, sequenced in a study of CD8+ T cells in alopecia areata. Sequencing relied on a cDNA template that was reverse transcribed from extracted RNA. TCRdb keeps only in-frame clones here, not all; method: immunoSEQ multiplex PCR. The sample shows approximately 200,000 clones, roughly three fifths of them seen only once. This sample's treatment: oral pan-JAK inhibitor, 5-10 mg twice daily. This specimen was CD4+ T cells sorted from blood, taken at week 4, from a patient treated with tofacitinib. These receptors came from a human donor with alopecia areata.

The CDR3 coding sequence is TGTGCCATCAGTGAAGGGGGCTGGGGCAATCAGCCCCAGCATTTT. It yields the protein CAISEGGWGNQPQHF. The genes are TRBV10-3 and TRBJ1-5; 7 bases agree with TRBD1. After removal of 3 bases from V and 2 bases from J, the junction contained 4 bases not matched to a gene. The CDR3 loop spans 15 amino acids. Germline V gives CDR1 ENHRY, CDR2 SYGVKD.

The chain recombines TRBV6-5 with TRBJ1-1; D perhaps matches TRBD1 (6 bases). V was cut by 1 base and J by 1 base, with 13 bases left in between. CDR1 and CDR2 (germline): MNHEY, SVGAGI. The CDR3 consists of 16 residues. CDR3 sequence reads: CASSYLGARENTEAFF. The DNA of the CDR3 is TGTGCCAGCAGTTACTTGGGGGCGCGGGAGAACACTGAAGCTTTCTTT.

This clone showed up just once. The chain combines TRBV29-1 with TRBJ2-3; possible D gene TRBD1, 5 bases. CDR3 length: 14 residues. V was trimmed by 3 bases and J by 0 bases, leaving 10 bases between them. Germline CDR1 and CDR2: SQVTM and ANQGSEA. The CDR3 sequence: CSVDGQASTDTQYF. The CDR3 DNA follows: TGCAGCGTTGACGGACAAGCTAGCACAGATACGCAGTATTTT.

This sequence joins TRBV29-1 and TRBJ1-2, with 7 bases lining up with TRBD1. The V segment lost 6 bases and the J segment 4 bases; nucleotides outside the gene matches: 8. The CDR3 extends over 13 amino acids. Germline V gene data show CDR1 as SQVTM and CDR2 as ANQGSEA. The CDR3 spells CSVYDRATYGYTF. In DNA form, the CDR3 reads TGCAGCGTGTACGACAGGGCTACCTATGGCTACACCTTC.

The J gene is TRBJ1-2, the V gene TRBV25-1; a weak D match, TRBD1 (6 bases). Germline V gives CDR1 MGHDK, CDR2 SYGVNS. There are 14 residues in the CDR3. V was clipped by 2 bases and J by 2 bases, with 9 bases between them. CDR3 nucleotide sequence: TGTGCCAGCAGTGAACCGGGACACAACTATGGCTACACCTTC. Residues: CASSEPGHNYGYTF.